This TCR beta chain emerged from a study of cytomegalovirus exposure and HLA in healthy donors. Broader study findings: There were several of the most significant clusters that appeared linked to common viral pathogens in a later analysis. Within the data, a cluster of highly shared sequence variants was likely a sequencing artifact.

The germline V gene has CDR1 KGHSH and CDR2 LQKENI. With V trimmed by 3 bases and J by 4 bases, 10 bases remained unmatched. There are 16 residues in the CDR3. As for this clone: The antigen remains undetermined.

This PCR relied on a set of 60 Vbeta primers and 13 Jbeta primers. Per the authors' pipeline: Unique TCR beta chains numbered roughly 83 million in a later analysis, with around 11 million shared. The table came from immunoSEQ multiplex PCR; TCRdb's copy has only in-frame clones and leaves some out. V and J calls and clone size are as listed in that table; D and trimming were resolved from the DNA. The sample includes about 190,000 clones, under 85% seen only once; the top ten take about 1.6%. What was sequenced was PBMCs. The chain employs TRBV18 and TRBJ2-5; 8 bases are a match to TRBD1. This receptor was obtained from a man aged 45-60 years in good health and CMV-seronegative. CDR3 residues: CASSPSDRGIRETQYF. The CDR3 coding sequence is TGTGCCAGCTCACCTAGCGACAGGGGTATCAGAGAGACCCAGTACTTC.